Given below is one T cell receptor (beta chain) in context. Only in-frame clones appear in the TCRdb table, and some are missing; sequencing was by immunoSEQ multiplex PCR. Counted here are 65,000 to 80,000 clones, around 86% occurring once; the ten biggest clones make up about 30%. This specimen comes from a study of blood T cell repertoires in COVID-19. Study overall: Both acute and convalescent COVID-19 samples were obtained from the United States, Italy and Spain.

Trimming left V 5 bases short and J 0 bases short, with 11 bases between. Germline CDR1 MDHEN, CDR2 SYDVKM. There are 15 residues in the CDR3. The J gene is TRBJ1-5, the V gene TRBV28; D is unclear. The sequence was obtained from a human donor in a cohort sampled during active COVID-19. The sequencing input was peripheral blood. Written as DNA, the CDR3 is TGTGCCAGCAGTCCCCGCGGGGTTAGCAATCAGCCCCAGCATTTT. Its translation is CASSPRGVSNQPQHF. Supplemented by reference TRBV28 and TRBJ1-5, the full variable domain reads DVKVTQSSRYLVKRTGEKVFLECVQDMDHENMFWYRQDPGLGLRLIYFSYDVKMKEKGDIPEGYSVSREKKERFSLILESASTNQTSMYLCASSPRGVSNQPQHFGDGTRLSIL.